This T cell receptor beta chain was recorded in a study of Ad26.COV2.S vaccination and SARS-CoV-2 variants. Study details: Ad26.COV2.S shots went into the muscle once or twice, 56 days apart.

The treatment: around 19 received Ad26.COV2.S at low or high dose, single or two shots; roughly five received placebo; per-sample allocation not given. Day 63 after the first vaccine or placebo injection was the time point for sampling. Method: immunoSEQ multiplex PCR; TCRdb's copy keeps in-frame clones and lacks some. Among 350,000 to 400,000 clones listed, around 89% were seen once. This CDR3 contains 14 residues. Between the trimmed V and J ends, which lost 7 bases and 9 bases, there was a span of 19 bases. Germline V gives CDR1 MDHEN, CDR2 SYDVKM. Here the sequenced sample was peripheral blood, taken in a trial of Ad26.COV2.S vaccine versus placebo. The chain joins TRBV28 to TRBJ1-5; D perhaps matches TRBD1 (5 bases). The TCR comes from a person between 18 and 65 years old who received the Ad26.COV2.S COVID-19 vaccine or a placebo. Here the CDR3 reads CASIPGRLHRPQHF. The CDR3 DNA reads as TGTGCCAGCATCCCGGGACGGCTCCATCGGCCCCAGCATTTT.